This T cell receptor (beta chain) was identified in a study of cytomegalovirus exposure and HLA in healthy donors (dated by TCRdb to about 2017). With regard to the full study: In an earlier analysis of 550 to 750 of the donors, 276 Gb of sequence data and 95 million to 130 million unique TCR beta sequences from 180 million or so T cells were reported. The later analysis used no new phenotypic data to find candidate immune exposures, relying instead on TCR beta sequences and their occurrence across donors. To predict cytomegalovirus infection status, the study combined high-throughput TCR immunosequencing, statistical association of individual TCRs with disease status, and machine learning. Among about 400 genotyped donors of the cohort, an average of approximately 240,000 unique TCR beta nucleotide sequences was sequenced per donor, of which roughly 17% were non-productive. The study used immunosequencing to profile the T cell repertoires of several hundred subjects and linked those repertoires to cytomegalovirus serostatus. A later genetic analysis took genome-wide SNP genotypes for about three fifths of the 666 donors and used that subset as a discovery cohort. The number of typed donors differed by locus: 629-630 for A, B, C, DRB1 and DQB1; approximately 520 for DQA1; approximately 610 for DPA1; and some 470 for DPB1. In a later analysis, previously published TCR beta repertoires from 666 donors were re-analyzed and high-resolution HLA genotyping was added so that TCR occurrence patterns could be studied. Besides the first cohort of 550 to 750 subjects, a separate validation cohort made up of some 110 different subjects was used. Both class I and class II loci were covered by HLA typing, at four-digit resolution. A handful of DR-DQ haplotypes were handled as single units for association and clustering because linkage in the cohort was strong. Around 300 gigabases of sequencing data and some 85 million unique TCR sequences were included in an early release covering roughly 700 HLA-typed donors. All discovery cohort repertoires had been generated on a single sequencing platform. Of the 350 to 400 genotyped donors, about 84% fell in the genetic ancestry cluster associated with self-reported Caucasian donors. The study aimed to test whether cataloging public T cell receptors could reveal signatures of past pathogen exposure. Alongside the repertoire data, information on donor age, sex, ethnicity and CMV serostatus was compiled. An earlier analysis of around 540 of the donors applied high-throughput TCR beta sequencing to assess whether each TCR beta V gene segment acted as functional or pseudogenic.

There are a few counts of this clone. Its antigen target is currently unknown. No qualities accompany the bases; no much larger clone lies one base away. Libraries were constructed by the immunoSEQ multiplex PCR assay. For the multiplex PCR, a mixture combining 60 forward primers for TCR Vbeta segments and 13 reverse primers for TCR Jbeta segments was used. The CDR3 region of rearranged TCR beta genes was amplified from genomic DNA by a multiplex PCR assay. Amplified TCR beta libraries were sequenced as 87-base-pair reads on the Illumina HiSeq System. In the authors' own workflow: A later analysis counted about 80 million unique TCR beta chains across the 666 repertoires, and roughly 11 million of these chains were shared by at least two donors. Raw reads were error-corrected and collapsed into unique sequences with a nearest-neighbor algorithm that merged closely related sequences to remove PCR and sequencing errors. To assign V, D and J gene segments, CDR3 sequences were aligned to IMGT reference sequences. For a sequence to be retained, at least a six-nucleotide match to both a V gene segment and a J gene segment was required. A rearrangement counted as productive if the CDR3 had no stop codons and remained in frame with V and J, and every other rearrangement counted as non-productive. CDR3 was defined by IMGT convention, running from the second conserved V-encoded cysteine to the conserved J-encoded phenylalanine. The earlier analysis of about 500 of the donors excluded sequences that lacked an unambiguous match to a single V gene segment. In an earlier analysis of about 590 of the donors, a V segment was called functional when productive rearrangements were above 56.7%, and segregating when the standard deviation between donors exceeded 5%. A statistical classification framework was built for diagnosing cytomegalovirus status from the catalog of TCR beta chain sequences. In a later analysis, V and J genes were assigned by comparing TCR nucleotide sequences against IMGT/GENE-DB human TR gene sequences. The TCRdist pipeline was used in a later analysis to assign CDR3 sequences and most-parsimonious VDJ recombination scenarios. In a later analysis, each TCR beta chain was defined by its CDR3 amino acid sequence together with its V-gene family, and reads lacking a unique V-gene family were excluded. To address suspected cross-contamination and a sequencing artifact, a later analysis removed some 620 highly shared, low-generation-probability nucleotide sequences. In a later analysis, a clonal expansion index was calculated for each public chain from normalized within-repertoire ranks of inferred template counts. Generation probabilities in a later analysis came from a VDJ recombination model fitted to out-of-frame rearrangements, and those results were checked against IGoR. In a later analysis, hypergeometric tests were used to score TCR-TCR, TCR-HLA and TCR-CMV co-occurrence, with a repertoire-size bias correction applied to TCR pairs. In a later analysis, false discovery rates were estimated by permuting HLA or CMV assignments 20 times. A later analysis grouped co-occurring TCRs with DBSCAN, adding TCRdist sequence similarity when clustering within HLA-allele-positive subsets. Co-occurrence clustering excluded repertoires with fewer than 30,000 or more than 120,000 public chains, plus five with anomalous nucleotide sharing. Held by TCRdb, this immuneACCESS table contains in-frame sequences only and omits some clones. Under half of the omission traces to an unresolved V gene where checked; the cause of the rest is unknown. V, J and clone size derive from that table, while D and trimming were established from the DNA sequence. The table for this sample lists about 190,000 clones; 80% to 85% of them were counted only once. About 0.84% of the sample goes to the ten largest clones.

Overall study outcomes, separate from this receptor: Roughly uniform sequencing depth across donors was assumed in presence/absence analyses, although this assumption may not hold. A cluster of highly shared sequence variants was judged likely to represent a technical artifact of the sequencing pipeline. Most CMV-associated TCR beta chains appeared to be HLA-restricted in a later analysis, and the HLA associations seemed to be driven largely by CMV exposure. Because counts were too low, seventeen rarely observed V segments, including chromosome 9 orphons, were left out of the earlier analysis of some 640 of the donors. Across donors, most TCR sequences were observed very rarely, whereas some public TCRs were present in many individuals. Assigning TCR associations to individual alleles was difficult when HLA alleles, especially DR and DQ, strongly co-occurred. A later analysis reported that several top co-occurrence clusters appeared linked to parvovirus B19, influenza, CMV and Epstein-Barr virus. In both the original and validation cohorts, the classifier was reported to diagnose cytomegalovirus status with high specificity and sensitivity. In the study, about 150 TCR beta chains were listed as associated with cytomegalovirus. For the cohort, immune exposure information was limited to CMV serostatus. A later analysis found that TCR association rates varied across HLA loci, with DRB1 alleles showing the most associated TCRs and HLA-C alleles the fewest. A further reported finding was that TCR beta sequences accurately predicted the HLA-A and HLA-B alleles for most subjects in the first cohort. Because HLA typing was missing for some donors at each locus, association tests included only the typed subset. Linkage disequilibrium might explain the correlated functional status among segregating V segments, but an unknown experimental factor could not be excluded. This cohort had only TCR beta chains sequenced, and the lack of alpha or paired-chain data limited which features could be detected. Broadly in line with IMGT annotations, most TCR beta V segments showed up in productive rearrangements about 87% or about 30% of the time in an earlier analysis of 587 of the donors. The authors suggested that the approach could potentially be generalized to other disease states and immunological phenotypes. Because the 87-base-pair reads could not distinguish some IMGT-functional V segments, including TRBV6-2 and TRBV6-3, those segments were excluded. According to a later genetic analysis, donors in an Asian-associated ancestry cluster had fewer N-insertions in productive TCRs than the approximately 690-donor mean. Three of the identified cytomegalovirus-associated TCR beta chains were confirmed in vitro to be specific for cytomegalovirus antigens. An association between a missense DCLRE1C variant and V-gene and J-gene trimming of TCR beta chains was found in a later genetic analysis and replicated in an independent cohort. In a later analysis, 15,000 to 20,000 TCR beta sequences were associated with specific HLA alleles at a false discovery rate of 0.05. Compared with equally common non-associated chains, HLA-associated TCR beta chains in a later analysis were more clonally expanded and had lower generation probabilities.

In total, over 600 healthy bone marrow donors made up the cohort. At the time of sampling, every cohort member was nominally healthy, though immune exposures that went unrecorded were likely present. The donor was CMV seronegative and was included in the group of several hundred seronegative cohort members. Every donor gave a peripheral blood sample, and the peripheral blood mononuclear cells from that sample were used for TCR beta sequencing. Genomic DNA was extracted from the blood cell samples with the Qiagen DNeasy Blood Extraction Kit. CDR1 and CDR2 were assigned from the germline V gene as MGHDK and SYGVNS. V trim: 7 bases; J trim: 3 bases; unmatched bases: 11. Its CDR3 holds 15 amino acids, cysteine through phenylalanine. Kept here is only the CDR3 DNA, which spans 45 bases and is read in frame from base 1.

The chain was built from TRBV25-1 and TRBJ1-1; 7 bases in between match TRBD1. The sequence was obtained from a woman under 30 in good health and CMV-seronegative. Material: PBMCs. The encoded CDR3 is CASIPSKGQDTEAFF. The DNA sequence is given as TGTGCCAGCATCCCCTCGAAAGGACAGGACACTGAAGCTTTCTTT. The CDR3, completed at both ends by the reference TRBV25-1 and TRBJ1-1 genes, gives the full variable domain EADIYQTPRYLVIGTGKKITLECSQTMGHDKMYWYQQDPGMELHLIHYSYGVNSTEKGDLSSESTVSRIRTEHFPLTLESARPSHTSQYLCASIPSKGQDTEAFFGQGTRLTVV.